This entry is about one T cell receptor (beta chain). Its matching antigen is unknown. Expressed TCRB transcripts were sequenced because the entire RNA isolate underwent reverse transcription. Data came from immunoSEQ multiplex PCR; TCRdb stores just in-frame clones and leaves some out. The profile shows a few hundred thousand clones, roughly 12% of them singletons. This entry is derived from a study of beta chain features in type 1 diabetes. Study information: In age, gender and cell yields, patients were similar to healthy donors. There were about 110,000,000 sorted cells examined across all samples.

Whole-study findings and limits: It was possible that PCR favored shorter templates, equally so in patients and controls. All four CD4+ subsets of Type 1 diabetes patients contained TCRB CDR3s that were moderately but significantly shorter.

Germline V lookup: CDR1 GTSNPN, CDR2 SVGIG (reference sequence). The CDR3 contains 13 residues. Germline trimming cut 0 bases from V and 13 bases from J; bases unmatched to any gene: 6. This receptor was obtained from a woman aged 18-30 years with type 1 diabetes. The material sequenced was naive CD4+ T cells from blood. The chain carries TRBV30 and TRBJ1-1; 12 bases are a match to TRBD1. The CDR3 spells CAWSVRDRGLVFF. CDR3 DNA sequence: TGTGCCTGGAGTGTACGGGACAGGGGGCTCGTTTTCTTT. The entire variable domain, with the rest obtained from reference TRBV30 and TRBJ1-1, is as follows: SQTIHQWPATLVQPVGSPLSLECTVEGTSNPNLYWYRQAAGRGLQLLFYSVGIGQISSEVPQNLSASRPQDRQFILSSKKLLLSDSGFYLCAWSVRDRGLVFFGQGTRLTVV.